One sample yielded the 30 T cell receptor beta chains listed below, sequenced in a study of blood T cell repertoires in COVID-19. Method: immunoSEQ multiplex PCR; TCRdb's copy keeps in-frame clones and lacks some. The sample lists 70,000 to 75,000 clones, just under 85% occurring once. Sequenced sample: peripheral blood. All receptors derive from a man in his 70s with acute or convalescent COVID-19.

The chain has TRBV11-2 and TRBJ2-1; D might be TRBD2 (5 bases). V lost 5 bases, J lost 3 bases, and 17 bases lay in between. Germline-derived CDR1 and CDR2 are SGHAT and FQNNGV. The CDR3 extends over 16 amino acids. The CDR3 bases are TGTGCCAGCAGCGGTGGACTTACCGGCAACTACAATGAGCAGTTCTTC. Residues: CASSGGLTGNYNEQFF. The variable domain in full, completed from reference TRBV11-2 and TRBJ2-1, reads EAGVAQSPRYKIIEKRQSVAFWCNPISGHATLYWYQQILGQGPKLLIQFQNNGVVDDSQLPKDRFSAERLKGVDSTLKIQPAKLEDSAVYLCASSGGLTGNYNEQFFGPGTRLTVL.

This clone was picked up a small number of times. The V call is TRBV2, the J call TRBJ1-1, with 7 nucleotides matching TRBD1. The ends lost 6 bases at V and 2 bases at J; junction bases unmatched: 3. Germline CDR1 and CDR2: SNHLY and FYNNEI. The CDR3 is made up of 13 amino acids. The CDR3 DNA reads TGTGCCAGCAGCAGACAGGGAAACACTGAAGCTTTCTTT. Amino acid sequence: CASSRQGNTEAFF.

The chain joins TRBV27 to TRBJ2-7; 11 bases align to TRBD2. The CDR3 is 15 amino acids. The germline CDR1 and CDR2 sequences are MNHEY and SMNVEV (reference sequence). V lost 4 bases, J lost 2 bases, and 4 bases stayed unmatched. The CDR3 region is CASSSGLAAAYEQYF. The DNA of the CDR3 is TGTGCCAGCAGTTCGGGACTAGCGGCGGCCTACGAGCAGTACTTC.

The V call is TRBV14, the J call TRBJ1-2; maybe TRBD1 (6 bases). The CDR3 runs 13 residues. CDR1 SGHDN and CDR2 FVKESK come from the germline V gene. With 4 bases removed from V and 5 bases from J, the gap between germline ends came to 11 bases. CDR3 sequence reads: CASSLGQFYGYTF. As DNA, the CDR3 is TGTGCCAGCAGCCTCGGACAGTTTTATGGCTACACCTTC.

The chain couples TRBV5-1 to TRBJ2-1, with 7 nucleotides matching TRBD2. The trim removed 0 bases at V and 9 bases at J, leaving 6 bases unmatched. Germline values: CDR1 SGHRS, CDR2 YFSETQ. There are 14 residues in the CDR3. The CDR3 DNA reads TGCGCCAGCAGCTTGGAACCGGGAGGCGGTGAGCAGTTCTTC. Translated, it gives CASSLEPGGGEQFF. The full variable domain, its missing parts supplied by reference TRBV5-1 and TRBJ2-1, is KAGVTQTPRYLIKTRGQQVTLSCSPISGHRSVSWYQQTPGQGLQFLFEYFSETQRNKGNFPGRFSGRQFSNSRSEMNVSTLELGDSALYLCASSLEPGGGEQFFGPGTRLTVL.

The chain carries TRBV6-4 and TRBJ2-1; 9 nucleotides agree with TRBD1. CDR1 MRHNA and CDR2 SNTAGT come from the germline V gene. There are 13 residues in the CDR3. J gave up 8 bases and V 4 bases, and 3 bases lay outside the gene matches. CDR3 DNA sequence: TGTGCCAGCAGTGTGGACAGGGGCGATGAGCAGTTCTTC. Its translation: CASSVDRGDEQFF.

J is TRBJ1-2 and V is TRBV2; 12 positions match TRBD1. The CDR3 extends over 15 amino acids. J lost 6 bases, V lost 10 bases, and 12 bases had no gene match. The V gene's germline CDR1 is SNHLY and CDR2 FYNNEI. The CDR3 nucleotides read TGTGCCACCGACCCGGGACAGGGGGCGCGGGATGGCTACACCTTC. This translates into CATDPGQGARDGYTF.

The CDR3 region has the DNA TGTGCCAGCAGCTTATCCAGCGGGACGCCCTACGAGCAGTACTTC. As protein: CASSLSSGTPYEQYF. The chain has TRBV7-3 and TRBJ2-7; TRBD2 agrees at 7 bases. CDR1 SGHTA and CDR2 FQGTGA come from the germline V gene. The CDR3 consists of 15 residues. V lost 2 bases, J lost 2 bases, and 6 bases stayed unmatched.

This chain joins TRBV5-8 and TRBJ2-5, with a weak D call TRBD2 (6 bases). This CDR3 spans 13 amino acids. Trimming left V 4 bases short and J 7 bases short, with 14 bases between. CDR1 and CDR2 (germline): SGHTS, YDEGEE. The CDR3 loop is CASSPSAGRTQYF. The CDR3 nucleotides read TGTGCCAGCAGCCCTTCGGCGGGGCGGACCCAGTACTTC.

This clone was seen once. The V call is TRBV28, the J call TRBJ2-5, with no clear D. The CDR3 totals 11 residues. The germline V and J ends were trimmed by 5 bases and 7 bases, with 8 bases remaining between them. Germline V gene data show CDR1 as MDHEN and CDR2 as SYDVKM. CDR3 residues: CASSSSRTQYF. The CDR3 DNA reads as TGTGCCAGCAGTAGTTCGCGGACCCAGTACTTC.

The J gene is TRBJ2-1, the V gene TRBV7-2, with 7 bases matching TRBD1. This CDR3 is built from 14 residues. The V gene's germline CDR1 is SGHTA and CDR2 FQGNSA. The ends lost 4 bases at V and 9 bases at J; junction bases unmatched: 9. Here the CDR3 reads CASSSSWDSPEQFF. The CDR3 nucleotides read TGTGCCAGCAGCTCTTCATGGGACAGCCCTGAGCAGTTCTTC.

The chain combines TRBV15 with TRBJ1-5; 12 nucleotides line up with TRBD1. The CDR3 covers 20 residues. The germline gives CDR1 LNHNV, CDR2 YYDKDF (reference sequence). V lost 2 bases and J lost 4; bases outside the gene matches: 15. CDR3 nucleotides: TGTGCCACCAGCAGACAAATGGCCGGGACAGGGGGCGCGGGTAATCAGCCCCAGCATTTT. Amino acids: CATSRQMAGTGGAGNQPQHF.

This chain connects TRBV19 to TRBJ1-4, with a tentative D call TRBD1 (5 bases). Germline loops: CDR1 LNHDA, CDR2 SQIVND (reference sequence). The CDR3 loop spans 12 amino acids. The CDR3 DNA follows: TGTGCGGTCCAAGGGGCTAATGAAAAACTGTTTTTT. Its protein product is CAVQGANEKLFF.

The rearrangement uses TRBV30 and TRBJ1-3; D possibly corresponds to TRBD1 (6 bases). From germline, CDR1 is GTSNPN and CDR2 SVGIG (reference sequence). Trimming shortened V by 4 bases and J by 0 bases, and 13 bases separated the two germline ends. The CDR3 contains 15 residues. CDR3 loop: CAWNTGQHSGNTIYF. The CDR3 nucleotides read TGTGCCTGGAATACCGGACAGCACTCTGGAAACACCATATATTTT.

The CDR3 protein is CASRLYNQPQHF. The CDR3 bases are TGTGCCAGCAGATTATACAATCAGCCCCAGCATTTT. This chain connects TRBV12-3 or TRBV12-4 to TRBJ1-5; no clear D. The CDR3 is 12 residues long. Trimming removed 6 bases at V and 3 bases at J, with 6 bases between.

This clone was seen repeatedly, ten times or more. This rearrangement joins TRBV3-1 (or the pseudogene TRBV3-2) to TRBJ2-7; D is perhaps TRBD2 (6 bases). Trimming took off 4 bases at V and 0 bases at J, with 19 bases between the two ends. The CDR3 extends over 17 amino acids. Germline loops: CDR1 LGHDT, CDR2 YNNKEL (reference sequence). The CDR3 nucleotides are TGTGCCAGCAGCCGACCTTTAGGACTACCCAGCTCCTACGAGCAGTACTTC. Its protein is CASSRPLGLPSSYEQYF.

V usage is TRBV9 and J usage is TRBJ2-7; the D gene is possibly TRBD1 (6 bases). This CDR3 has 13 amino acids. Germline V lookup: CDR1 SGDLS, CDR2 YYNGEE. V shed 4 bases and J shed 6 bases, with 14 bases lying between them. The CDR3 region is CASSQGTTTEQYF. CDR3 coding DNA: TGTGCCAGCAGCCAGGGGACCACGACCGAGCAGTACTTC. Full variable domain (rest looked up from reference TRBV9 and TRBJ2-7): DSGVTQTPKHLITATGQRVTLRCSPRSGDLSVYWYQQSLDQGLQFLIQYYNGEERAKGNILERFSAQQFPDLHSELNLSSLELGDSALYFCASSQGTTTEQYFGPGTRLTVT.

Of note for this clone: Other DNA sequences within the sample encode an identical CDR3. The chain joins TRBV5-1 to TRBJ1-1, with D unresolved. The germline gives CDR1 SGHRS, CDR2 YFSETQ. The length of the CDR3 is 13 residues. With 0 bases removed from V and 3 bases from J, the gap between germline ends came to 6 bases. In nucleotides, the CDR3 is TGCGCCAGCAGCTTGGGGGCAGACACTGAAGCTTTCTTT. The encoded protein is CASSLGADTEAFF.

This clone was seen a handful of times. The chain couples TRBV6-5 to TRBJ2-1, with a possible D match to TRBD2 (5 bases). V gave up 7 bases and J gave up 9 bases, with 10 bases separating them. This CDR3 is built from 11 residues. Per the germline V gene, CDR1 is MNHEY and CDR2 is SVGAGI. The CDR3 loop reads CASTSAGEQFF. CDR3 coding DNA: TGTGCCAGCACAAGCGCGGGTGAGCAGTTCTTC.

V is TRBV28 and J is TRBJ1-2; 12 bases are a match to TRBD1. The CDR3 spans 15 residues. V shed 5 bases and J 4 bases; nucleotides not matched to a gene: 5. Germline CDR1 and CDR2: MDHEN and SYDVKM. The CDR3 region has the DNA TGTGCCAGCAGTCGACCGGGACAGGGGGCCTATGGCTACACCTTC. Translation gives CASSRPGQGAYGYTF.

V gene TRBV12-3 or TRBV12-4 combines with J gene TRBJ1-2; 7 bases are a match to TRBD1. J was trimmed by 6 bases and V by 6 bases; bases with no gene match: 4. The CDR3 is 12 amino acids. The CDR3 loop is CASSLDRDGYTF. The CDR3 DNA follows: TGTGCCAGCAGCCTCGACAGGGATGGCTACACCTTC.

With regard to this clone: Other DNA sequences in this sample translate to the same CDR3. The rearrangement joins TRBV18 to TRBJ2-7; 7 positions agree with TRBD1. The germline CDR1 and CDR2 sequences are KGHSH and LQKENI. V dropped 3 bases and J dropped 4; count of bases not matched to a gene: 6. The CDR3 has 14 amino acids. CDR3 nucleotides: TGTGCCAGCTCACCCAGACAGGGCGTTTACGAGCAGTACTTC. Residues: CASSPRQGVYEQYF.

This chain links TRBV5-1 with TRBJ2-7; 10 bases are a match to TRBD1. This CDR3 is 14 amino acids long. Germline CDR1 SGHRS, CDR2 YFSETQ. J gave up 3 bases and V 2 bases, and 2 bases lay outside the gene matches. The DNA for the CDR3 is TGCGCCAGCAGCTTACGGACAGGGGGCTACGAGCAGTACTTC. Its translation: CASSLRTGGYEQYF.

In its sample, this clone was seen once. The chain carries TRBV5-1 and TRBJ2-5, with 9 bases that match TRBD1. The ends lost 4 bases at V and 6 bases at J; junction bases unmatched: 10. Germline-derived CDR1 and CDR2 are SGHRS and YFSETQ. CDR3 length: 15 amino acids. CDR3 sequence: CASSDGQGFGKTQYF. CDR3 in DNA: TGCGCCAGCAGCGATGGACAGGGGTTCGGGAAGACCCAGTACTTC.

As concerns this clone: In the same sample, other DNA sequences code for this CDR3. The chain joins TRBV7-9 to TRBJ2-7; possibly TRBD1 for D (6 bases). Germline lookup yields CDR1 SEHNR and CDR2 FQNEAQ (reference sequence). The CDR3 spans 13 residues. Trimming cost V 2 bases and J 3 bases, with 8 bases left between them. The CDR3 coding sequence is TGTGCCAGCAGCTTATCAGGGGACTACGAGCAGTACTTC. Translated, it gives CASSLSGDYEQYF.

The chain carries TRBV3-1 (or the pseudogene TRBV3-2) and TRBJ2-3, with 10 bases aligning to TRBD2. Per germline, CDR1 LGHDT and CDR2 YNNKEL (reference sequence). This CDR3 spans 16 amino acids. V was clipped by 3 bases and J by 5 bases; unmatched bases: 8. The CDR3 DNA reads TGTGCCAGCAGCCACAGCAGCGGGAGGGCCAGAGATACGCAGTATTTT. Its translation: CASSHSSGRARDTQYF.

This clone was seen once. The chain recombines TRBV13 with TRBJ2-2; 11 bases agree with TRBD2. CDR3 length: 14 residues. Looked up from germline, CDR1 is PRHDT and CDR2 is FYEKMQ (reference sequence). V trimming: 8 bases; J trimming: 5 bases; junction bases outside the gene matches: 4. The CDR3 DNA reads TGTGCCAGCCGACTAGCGGGAAGGACCGGGGAGCTGTTTTTT. Protein sequence: CASRLAGRTGELFF.

This clone was detected only once. The chain recombines TRBV5-4 with TRBJ2-1; TRBD2 aligns across 10 bases. Per germline, CDR1 SGHNT and CDR2 YYREEE (reference sequence). With 0 bases clipped from V and 8 bases from J, the junction kept 8 bases outside the gene matches. This CDR3 spans 16 amino acids. CDR3 coding DNA: TGTGCCAGCAGCTTGGCCACTAGCGGGATTGGCTATGAGCAGTTCTTC. This gives the protein CASSLATSGIGYEQFF.

The chain joins TRBV2 to TRBJ2-3; D gene uncertain. CDR3 length: 14 amino acids. Germline CDR1 is SNHLY and CDR2 is FYNNEI. V was clipped by 4 bases and J by 0 bases, with 8 bases between them. This CDR3 reads CASSVAWSTDTQYF. The CDR3 bases are TGTGCCAGCAGTGTTGCGTGGAGCACAGATACGCAGTATTTT.

The V gene is TRBV2, the J gene TRBJ2-5; 7 nucleotides line up with TRBD2. V shed 5 bases, J shed 10 bases, and the junction held 13 bases outside the gene matches. In germline, CDR1 is SNHLY, CDR2 FYNNEI. The CDR3 sequence is 14 residues long. For the CDR3, the DNA is TGTGCCAGCAGTTCCCGAGTGACGGGAGGTGGCCAGTACTTC. As protein: CASSSRVTGGGQYF.